This T cell receptor (beta chain) was obtained from a study of identical twins. In every case, the donor was a healthy Caucasian. This CDR3 has 15 residues. The germline V and J ends were trimmed by 1 base and 2 bases, with 6 bases remaining between them. CDR1 SNHLY and CDR2 FYNNEI come from the germline V gene. Carrying unique molecular identifiers, the cDNA also gained a universal primer site through template switching. From the 5' RACE reads, TCRdb called clonotypes with MiXCR, one entry per CDR3 protein. The profile shows 500,000 to 650,000 distinct CDR3 sequences, roughly 6.6% of them singletons. This clonotype was detected only a few times. This same sample was also taken into another study, of yellow fever vaccine responses in identical twins. That investigation notes: Reported findings indicate that twins' vaccine T cell responses seemed partially convergent, partially personalized.

The specimen sequenced was PBMCs. The receptor was isolated from a woman younger than 35 in good health. This chain links TRBV2 with TRBJ2-6, with D hard to call. CDR3 protein: CASSEGAPGANVLTF. The CDR3 DNA reads as TGTGCCAGCAGTGAAGGTGCCCCTGGGGCCAACGTCCTGACTTTC.